This TCR beta chain was retrieved from a study of cytomegalovirus exposure and HLA in healthy donors. There are 13 residues in the CDR3. Losses at the gene ends were 6 bases for V and 4 bases for J; bases not matched to a gene: 3. In germline, CDR1 is SNHLY, CDR2 FYNNEI. This clone was recorded only once. Its antigen is not identified. Study-level results: For cytomegalovirus status, the classifier reportedly gave diagnoses with high specificity and sensitivity.

Vbeta (60) and Jbeta (13) primers were used in the PCR. Sequencing was performed with immunoSEQ multiplex PCR; in TCRdb, only in-frame clones are kept and a portion is missing. The repertoire holds about 170,000 clones, roughly 73% seen once, with about 2.9% in the top ten. Sequenced sample: PBMCs. This chain links TRBV2 with TRBJ2-3; 8 nucleotides agree with TRBD2. This TCR derives from a female donor in good health and CMV-seronegative. The CDR3 nucleotides are TGTGCCAGCAGAGTGACTAGCGCAGATACGCAGTATTTT. Its translation: CASRVTSADTQYF. Looking up the rest from reference TRBV2 and TRBJ2-3 gives the full variable domain: EPEVTQTPSHQVTQMGQEVILRCVPISNHLYFYWYRQILGQKVEFLVSFYNNEISEKSEIFDDQFSVERPDGSNFTLKIRSTKLEDSAMYFCASRVTSADTQYFGPGTRLTVL.